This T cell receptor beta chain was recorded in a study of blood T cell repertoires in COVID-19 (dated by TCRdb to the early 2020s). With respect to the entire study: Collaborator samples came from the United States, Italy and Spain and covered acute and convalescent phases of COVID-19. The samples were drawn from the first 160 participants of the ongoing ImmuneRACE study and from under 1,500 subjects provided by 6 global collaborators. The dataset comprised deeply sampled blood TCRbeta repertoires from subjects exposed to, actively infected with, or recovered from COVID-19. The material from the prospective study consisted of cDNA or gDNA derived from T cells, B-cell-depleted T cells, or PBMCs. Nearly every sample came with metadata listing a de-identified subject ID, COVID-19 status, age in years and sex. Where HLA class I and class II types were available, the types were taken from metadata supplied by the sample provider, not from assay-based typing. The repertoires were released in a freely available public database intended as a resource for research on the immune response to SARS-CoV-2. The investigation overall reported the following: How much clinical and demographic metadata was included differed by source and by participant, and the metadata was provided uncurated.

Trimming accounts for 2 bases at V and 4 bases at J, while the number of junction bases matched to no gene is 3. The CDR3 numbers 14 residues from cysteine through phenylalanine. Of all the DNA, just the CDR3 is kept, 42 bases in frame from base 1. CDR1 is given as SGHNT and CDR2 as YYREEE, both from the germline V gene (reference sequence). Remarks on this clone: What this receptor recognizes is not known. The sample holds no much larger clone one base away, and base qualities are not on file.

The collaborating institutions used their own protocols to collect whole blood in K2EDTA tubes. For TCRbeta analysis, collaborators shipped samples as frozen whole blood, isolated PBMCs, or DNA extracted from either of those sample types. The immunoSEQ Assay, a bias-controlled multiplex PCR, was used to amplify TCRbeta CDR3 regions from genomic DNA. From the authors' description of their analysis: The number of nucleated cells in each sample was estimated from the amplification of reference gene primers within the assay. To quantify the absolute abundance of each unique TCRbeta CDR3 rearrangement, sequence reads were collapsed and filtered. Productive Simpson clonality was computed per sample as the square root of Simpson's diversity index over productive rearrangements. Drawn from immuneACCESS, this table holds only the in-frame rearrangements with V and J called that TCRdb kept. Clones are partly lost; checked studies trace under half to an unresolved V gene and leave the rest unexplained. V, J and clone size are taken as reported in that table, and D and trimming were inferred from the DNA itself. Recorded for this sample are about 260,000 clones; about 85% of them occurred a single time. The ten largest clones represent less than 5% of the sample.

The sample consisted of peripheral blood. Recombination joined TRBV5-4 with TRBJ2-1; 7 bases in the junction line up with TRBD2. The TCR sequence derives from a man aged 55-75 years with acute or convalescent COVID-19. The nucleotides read TGTGCCAGCAGCTTACAGCGGGAATACAATGAGCAGTTCTTC. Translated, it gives CASSLQREYNEQFF.